This T cell receptor (beta chain) was identified in a study of blood T cell repertoires in COVID-19. Study information: Samples representing acute and convalescent COVID-19 were sourced from the United States, Italy and Spain.

In the original analysis: The assay estimated nucleated cells by amplifying reference gene primers. The protocol was immunoSEQ multiplex PCR, while the TCRdb copy is restricted to in-frame clones and leaves out a portion. D and trimming were read from the DNA, whereas the V and J calls and clone size are those reported in that table. This sample yields about 160,000 clones, of which 70% to 85% are seen a single time; around a fifth belongs to the top ten. The ends were cut back, 0 bases at V and 5 bases at J, with 8 bases in the middle. The CDR3 loop spans 14 amino acids. Germline values: CDR1 MNHEY, CDR2 SVGAGI.

This rearrangement joins TRBV6-5 to TRBJ1-3; D not certain. The material sequenced was peripheral blood. This sequence originates from a woman aged 80 or older with acute or convalescent COVID-19. Here the CDR3 reads CASSYSVQRNTIYF. In DNA, the CDR3 is TGTGCCAGCAGTTACTCGGTTCAGAGAAACACCATATATTTT.